Detailed here is one TCR beta chain. The antigen is not known. The sample originates from a study of cytomegalovirus exposure and HLA in healthy donors. Across the study: According to later analysis, the same platform produced the 120 or so validation and approximately 630 first-cohort repertoires.

The donors were in the approximately 120-subject validation cohort; that cohort was separate from the approximately 700-subject first cohort. The CDR3 contains 14 residues. V shed 6 bases and J shed 4 bases, with 13 bases lying between them. Per germline, CDR1 LNHDA and CDR2 SQIVND (reference sequence). Some clones are missing from TCRdb's copy, which holds only in-frame ones; the method was immunoSEQ multiplex PCR. The sample holds about 68,000 clones; approximately 91% are singletons and the top ten take approximately 3.4%. Overall study findings and caveats: Confirmation was obtained in vitro that a few CMV-associated chains are specific for CMV antigens. The study flagged some 170 TCR beta chains as cytomegalovirus-associated.

The material sequenced was PBMCs. This TCR came from a man aged 18 to 29 in good health and CMV-seronegative. The chain is built from TRBV19 and TRBJ2-1; TRBD2 might be the D (6 bases). Here the CDR3 DNA reads TGTGCCAGTAGCACCCCGGGACTTTACAATGAGCAGTTCTTC. Protein sequence: CASSTPGLYNEQFF.